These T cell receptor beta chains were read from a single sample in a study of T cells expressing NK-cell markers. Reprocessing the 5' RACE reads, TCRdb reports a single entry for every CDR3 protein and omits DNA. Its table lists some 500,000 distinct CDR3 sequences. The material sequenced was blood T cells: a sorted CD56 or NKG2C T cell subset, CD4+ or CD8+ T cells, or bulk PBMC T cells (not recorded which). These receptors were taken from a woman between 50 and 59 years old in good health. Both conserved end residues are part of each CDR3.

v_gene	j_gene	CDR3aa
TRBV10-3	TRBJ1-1	CAISRTGDTEAFF
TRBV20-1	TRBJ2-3	CSASSALAGAGMKTDTQYF
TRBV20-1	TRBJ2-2	CSATTPRGGTGELFF
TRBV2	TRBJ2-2	CASSEGGRTGELFF
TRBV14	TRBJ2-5	CASSQGLLRIETQYF
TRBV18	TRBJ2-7	CASSPRAGVTFSYEQYF
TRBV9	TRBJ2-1	CASSARSAPYNEQFF
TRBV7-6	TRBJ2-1	CASSLVGEDLREQFF
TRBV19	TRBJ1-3	CASSPGQGLGNTIYF
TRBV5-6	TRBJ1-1	CASSRKGQGARTEAFF